The source of this T cell receptor beta chain is a study of blood T cell repertoires in COVID-19. Study in general: Both acute and convalescent COVID-19 samples were obtained from the United States, Italy and Spain. The cDNA or gDNA used as material had been derived from T cells, B-cell-depleted T cells, or PBMCs.

Original methodology: Estimation of nucleated cell counts was performed using reference gene primer amplification. Clones were read by immunoSEQ multiplex PCR, and TCRdb kept only the in-frame ones, dropping some. V and J calls plus clone size are reproduced from that table; the DNA served to infer D and trimming. The sample holds some 76,000 clones, roughly 82% seen once. This CDR3 has 14 amino acids. Germline V gene lookup returns CDR1 KGHSH and CDR2 LQKENI. V was cut by 3 bases and J by 0 bases, with 7 bases left in between. The specimen sequenced was peripheral blood. This clonotype originated in a man aged 45-65 years with acute or convalescent COVID-19. The rearrangement joins TRBV18 to TRBJ2-3; D remains unclear. Written as DNA, the CDR3 is TGTGCCAGCTCACCTCTCGGGAGCACAGATACGCAGTATTTT. Translating gives CASSPLGSTDTQYF.